Here is one T cell receptor (beta chain) with its context. Its target is unknown. CDR3 length: 17 amino acids. With V trimmed by 2 bases and J by 0 bases, 6 bases remained unmatched. This entry comes from a study of glioma-infiltrating T cells. Study-wide points: Non-neoplastic patients had below-expected tissue-blood divergence, while all gliomas exceeded expectation. Very few CDR3 sequences were shared between tissue and blood.

The iRepertoire nested amplicon-rescue multiplex PCR amplified TCR alpha and beta CDR3s from RNA. One-step reverse transcription and amplification started from about 100-400 ng of tissue mRNA or PBMC total RNA. Each CDR3 protein is one row after TCRdb ran MiXCR on the multiplex PCR reads. The profile covers some 99,000 distinct CDR3 sequences, with around 25% appearing a single time and around a third taken by the ten largest. The rearrangement uses TRBV12-3 or TRBV12-4 and TRBJ1-5; 8 bases are a match to TRBD1. Sequenced: glioma tissue, nonneoplastic brain tissue, or PBMCs (not recorded which). The source of this sequence is a human donor with low-grade glioma or glioblastoma, undergoing nonglioma brain surgery, or in good health (not recorded which). CDR3 sequence (DNA): TGTGCCAGCAGTTTATACAGGGGGGCTGATAGCAATCAGCCCCAGCATTTT. This gives the protein CASSLYRGADSNQPQHF.